Below, 14 T cell receptor beta chains from the same sample are listed, as sequenced in a study of blood T cell repertoires in COVID-19. The data were produced by immunoSEQ multiplex PCR, yet TCRdb's version contains in-frame clones alone and is incomplete. This sample has 50,000 to 60,000 clones, with around 84% found just once. Input material: peripheral blood. All receptors derive from a human donor in a cohort sampled during active or convalescent COVID-19.

The V call is TRBV7-2, the J call TRBJ1-6, with TRBD1 matching 7 bases. J gave up 6 bases and V 1 base, and 9 bases lay outside the gene matches. Germline V lookup: CDR1 SGHTA, CDR2 FQGNSA. This CDR3 has 17 amino acids. CDR3 bases: TGTGCCAGCAGCTTAGTTCCGGGACAGAAGGGTAATTCACCCCTCCACTTT. As protein: CASSLVPGQKGNSPLHF. Full variable domain (rest looked up from reference TRBV7-2 and TRBJ1-6): GAGVSQSPSNKVTEKGKDVELRCDPISGHTALYWYRQSLGQGLEFLIYFQGNSAPDKSGLPSDRFSAERTGGSVSTLTIQRTQQEDSAVYLCASSLVPGQKGNSPLHFGNGTRLTVT.

The rearrangement uses TRBV18 and TRBJ1-1; the match to TRBD1 covers 7 bases. The CDR3 spans 14 residues. Germline CDR1 reads KGHSH; CDR2 reads LQKENI. With V trimmed by 3 bases and J by 1 base, 2 bases remained unmatched. DNA for the CDR3: TGTGCCAGCTCACCGGGACAGAAGAACACTGAAGCTTTCTTT. Amino acid sequence: CASSPGQKNTEAFF.

V and J are TRBV3-1 (or the pseudogene TRBV3-2) and TRBJ2-3, with D maybe TRBD2 (6 bases). The V and J ends lost 0 bases and 4 bases respectively, with 20 bases between them. The CDR3 totals 18 residues. Germline V gives CDR1 LGHDT, CDR2 YNNKEL (reference sequence). The CDR3 DNA is TGTGCCAGCAGCCAAGATCCTTTTAGAGGCGGGGCCGCAGATACGCAGTATTTT. Its protein is CASSQDPFRGGAADTQYF.

The chain combines TRBV19 with TRBJ1-1; D may be TRBD1 (5 bases). V was clipped by 8 bases and J by 4 bases, with 17 bases between them. Per germline, CDR1 LNHDA and CDR2 SQIVND (reference sequence). CDR3 size: 14 residues. The DNA for the CDR3 is TGTGCCAGTGAGACAGCCCATGATCGCACTGAAGCTTTCTTT. It codes for CASETAHDRTEAFF.

This clone was recorded once. V usage is TRBV5-1 and J usage is TRBJ1-1; 8 nucleotides line up with TRBD1. The CDR3 extends over 14 amino acids. Germline CDR1 SGHRS, CDR2 YFSETQ. Losses at the gene ends were 7 bases for V and 4 bases for J; bases not matched to a gene: 9. The CDR3 here is CASWQQGDSTEAFF. The CDR3 DNA reads TGCGCCAGCTGGCAACAGGGGGACAGCACTGAAGCTTTCTTT.

This chain uses TRBV18 with TRBJ1-2; D perhaps matches TRBD1 (6 bases). Germline CDR1 reads KGHSH; CDR2 reads LQKENI. This CDR3 is 15 amino acids long. Deletions cut 5 bases from V and 0 bases from J, with 13 bases between. The CDR3 here is CASSTRQETNYGYTF. The CDR3 DNA follows: TGTGCCAGCTCAACAAGACAGGAAACTAACTATGGCTACACCTTC.

DNA for the CDR3: TGCGCCAGCAGCTTGGCGGGGGGGACCGGCCTCGGGGAGCTGTTTTTT. Translating it yields CASSLAGGTGLGELFF. V gene TRBV5-1 combines with J gene TRBJ2-2, with TRBD2 matching 8 bases. This CDR3 contains 16 residues. Germline lookup yields CDR1 SGHRS and CDR2 YFSETQ. V dropped 0 bases and J dropped 7; count of bases not matched to a gene: 8.

This CDR3 reads CASSWGQGMETQYF. CDR3 sequence (DNA): TGTGCCAGCAGTTGGGGACAGGGGATGGAGACCCAGTACTTC. The rearrangement joins TRBV5-5 to TRBJ2-5; TRBD1 agrees at 10 bases. This CDR3 comprises 14 residues. The germline V gene has CDR1 SGHKS and CDR2 YYEKEE (reference sequence). The ends lost 5 bases at V and 5 bases at J; junction bases unmatched: 6.

V is TRBV5-1 and J is TRBJ2-5; weak D call: TRBD1 (6 bases). The germline V and J ends were trimmed by 4 bases and 4 bases, with 11 bases remaining between them. The germline V gene has CDR1 SGHRS and CDR2 YFSETQ. The CDR3 runs 13 residues. The CDR3, as DNA: TGCGCCAGCAGCCCGACAGGAATAGAGACCCAGTACTTC. Amino acid sequence: CASSPTGIETQYF.

This chain joins TRBV7-6 and TRBJ2-1; TRBD1 matches at 8 bases. This CDR3 is 15 amino acids long. The ends lost 4 bases at V and 1 base at J; junction bases unmatched: 3. Germline V gene lookup returns CDR1 SGHVS and CDR2 FNYEAQ. CDR3 sequence reads: CASSSTGGSYNEQFF. The CDR3 DNA is TGTGCCAGCAGCTCAACAGGGGGATCCTACAATGAGCAGTTCTTC.

This chain connects TRBV9 to TRBJ1-2; 11 bases are shared with TRBD1. CDR3 length: 13 residues. The V segment lost 9 bases and the J segment 8 bases; nucleotides outside the gene matches: 9. In germline, CDR1 is SGDLS, CDR2 YYNGEE. CDR3 sequence (DNA): TGTGCCACCCCGGGACAGGGGGTGAAAGGCTACACCTTC. This sequence encodes CATPGQGVKGYTF.

The chain is built from TRBV4-1 and TRBJ1-2; D is possibly TRBD1 (5 bases). V gave up 1 base and J gave up 4 bases, with 10 bases separating them. The germline V gene has CDR1 MGHRA and CDR2 YSYEKL. The length of the CDR3 is 14 residues. CDR3 loop: CASSQAGTGYGYTF. Written as DNA, the CDR3 is TGCGCCAGCAGCCAAGCAGGGACTGGCTATGGCTACACCTTC.

This chain joins TRBV4-3 and TRBJ1-2; D gene ambiguous. From germline, CDR1 is LGHNA and CDR2 YSLEER. The V end lost 1 base, the J end lost 4 bases, and 10 bases lay between the germline ends. The CDR3 has 14 amino acids. The CDR3 spells CASSQGGAGYGYTF. The DNA of the CDR3 is TGCGCCAGCAGCCAAGGGGGAGCAGGCTATGGCTACACCTTC.

This clone was recorded once. One end of the junction does not line up with germline, which may come from a read error. The CDR3 region has the DNA TGTGCCAGCACCTTAGGAGGGAGGAGGGATGAAAAACTGTTTTTT. Residues: CASTLGGRRDEKLFF. The rearrangement uses TRBV7-2 and TRBJ1-4; unclear D gene. This CDR3 has 15 amino acids. Germline V lookup: CDR1 SGHTA, CDR2 FQGNSA.